The text below deals with one T cell receptor (beta chain). The data are from a study of T cell changes during pregnancy in multiple sclerosis. Germline V gene sequence: CDR1 SGHDN, CDR2 FVKESK. V lost 0 bases to trimming and J lost 8 bases, with 19 bases between them. The CDR3 covers 16 residues. Sequenced by immunoSEQ multiplex PCR; TCRdb stores in-frame clones only, minus some. The table has 35,000 to 45,000 clones, approximately 90% seen once; the top ten hold around 0.47%. This sequence joins TRBV14 and TRBJ1-2, with a possible D match to TRBD1 (6 bases). The sequencing used CD4+ T cells from peripheral blood mononuclear cells, collected in the first trimester of pregnancy. This receptor was taken from a female donor in good health, enrolled as a control in a pregnancy study. CDR3 coding DNA: TGTGCCAGCAGCCAAGAAAATTCCGGGACACGCTGGGGCTACACCTTC. As protein: CASSQENSGTRWGYTF.